This T cell receptor beta chain was found in a study of technical replicates of blood from a few donors (dated by TCRdb to between 2016 and 2019). This clone was counted once. This clone's antigen is unknown. No much larger clonotype is one base removed from it; base qualities were not supplied. Libraries were constructed by the immunoSEQ multiplex PCR assay. TCRdb took over this immuneACCESS table, retaining in-frame rearrangements with V and J assigned. Such tables are incomplete; in checked studies, under half of the missing clones stem from an unresolved V gene, and the remainder is unexplained. For this sample there are over 80,000 clones; approximately 96% appear just once. In total, the top ten clones hold under 0.45% of the sample. Including cysteine and phenylalanine, the CDR3 has 11 amino acids. This entry keeps only the CDR3 DNA: 33 bases, framed from base 1. V sheds 4 bases and J sheds 3 bases, leaving 5 bases between their ends. Taken from the germline V gene, the CDR1 and CDR2 loops are SGHDT and YYEEEE.

The receptor's source is a human donor in good health. The chain links TRBV5-6 with TRBJ2-7; the D gene cannot be resolved reliably. Sequencing used T cells isolated from PBMCs. The DNA reads TGTGCCAGCAGCCGGAGCTACGAGCAGTACTTC. This is translated as CASSRSYEQYF. Full variable domain (CDR3 extended with the reference TRBV5-6 and TRBJ2-7 proteins): DAGVTQSPTHLIKTRGQQVTLRCSPKSGHDTVSWYQQALGQGPQFIFQYYEEEERQRGNFPDRFSGHQFPNYSSELNVNALLLGDSALYLCASSRSYEQYFGPGTRLTVT.